This T cell receptor beta chain was captured in a study of shared clonotypes between healthy human individuals. The run depth of the assay was deep. Per the original data handling: Because ImmunoSEQ provided only junction sequences with no quality scores, the filtering differed. Libraries were prepared by immunoSEQ multiplex PCR; TCRdb keeps only in-frame clonotypes and omits some of them. For V, J and clone size, that table is used; D and trimming come from the DNA. The sample holds approximately 1,000,000 clones; more than 75% are singletons and the top ten take under 0.6%. Whole-study results and caveats: Lower generation probabilities were found for non-shared clonotypes than for those shared by all four donors.

The CDR3 consists of 17 residues. This clone was seen once. What it binds is unknown. The rearrangement links TRBV12-2 to TRBJ2-7; TRBD1, the table's D call, lacks a check against the DNA. TRBV12-2 is labeled a pseudogene. The sequenced sample was memory CD4+ T cells from PBMCs. Subset defined: CD45RA-negative fraction. This TCR derives from a young man in good health. Some clones in this sample may be carry-over from other donors' samples. The CDR3 bases are TGTGCAAGTCGCTTAGTGGGTTTGGGACAGGGCACCTACGAGCAGTACTTC. Translation: CASRLVGLGQGTYEQYF.